These 22 T cell receptor beta chains came from one sample sequenced in a study of blood T cell repertoires in COVID-19. The table came from immunoSEQ multiplex PCR; TCRdb's copy has only in-frame clones and leaves some out. The sample records approximately 35,000 clones, 80% to 90% being singletons. Sequences were obtained from peripheral blood. The receptors derive from a man aged 55 to 70 with active COVID-19.

The V call is TRBV18, the J call TRBJ2-7; 16 bases fit TRBD2. The CDR3 contains 16 residues. Trimming removed 5 bases from V and 2 bases from J; junction bases left unmatched: 3. Germline lookup yields CDR1 KGHSH and CDR2 LQKENI. The CDR3 reads CASSTGLAGGPYEQYF. DNA for the CDR3: TGTGCCAGCTCAACGGGACTAGCGGGAGGGCCCTACGAGCAGTACTTC. The entire variable domain, with the rest obtained from reference TRBV18 and TRBJ2-7, is as follows: NAGVMQNPRHLVRRRGQEARLRCSPMKGHSHVYWYRQLPEEGLKFMVYLQKENIIDESGMPKERFSAEFPKEGPSILRIQQVVRGDSAAYFCASSTGLAGGPYEQYFGPGTRLTVT.

V and J are TRBV11-2 and TRBJ2-6; no firm D call. The CDR3 contains 14 residues. Between the trimmed V and J ends, which lost 6 bases and 3 bases, there was a span of 9 bases. CDR1 is SGHAT and CDR2 is FQNNGV in the germline V gene. The DNA for the CDR3 is TGTGCCAGCAGGTTCGGTGGTGGGGCCAACGTCCTGACTTTC. This codes for CASRFGGGANVLTF.

The table lists this clone with a count of one. This rearrangement joins TRBV18 to TRBJ2-3; D gene ambiguous. Germline V gives CDR1 KGHSH, CDR2 LQKENI. The V and J ends lost 1 base and 0 bases respectively, with 11 bases between them. There are 16 residues in the CDR3. CDR3 in DNA: TGTGCCAGCTCACCACAGACACTTACTAGCACAGATACGCAGTATTTT. Its protein is CASSPQTLTSTDTQYF. Full variable domain (rest looked up from reference TRBV18 and TRBJ2-3): NAGVMQNPRHLVRRRGQEARLRCSPMKGHSHVYWYRQLPEEGLKFMVYLQKENIIDESGMPKERFSAEFPKEGPSILRIQQVVRGDSAAYFCASSPQTLTSTDTQYFGPGTRLTVL.

The gene calls are TRBV2 and TRBJ1-5; TRBD1 might be the D (6 bases). Per the germline V gene, CDR1 is SNHLY and CDR2 is FYNNEI. The CDR3 has 13 residues. V gave up 2 bases and J gave up 6 bases, with 8 bases separating them. CDR3 DNA: TGTGCCAGCAGTGAAACAGGGTTTCAGCCCCAGCATTTT. It yields the protein CASSETGFQPQHF.

The chain couples TRBV28 to TRBJ2-1; 9 bases agree with TRBD2. The junction had 15 bases not matched to a gene; V was cut back by 6 bases and J by 15 bases. There are 14 residues in the CDR3. Germline CDR1 reads MDHEN; CDR2 reads SYDVKM. DNA of the CDR3: TGTGCCAGCAGGACAGACTCAAGCGGGAGGTGGTCGTTCTTC. Residues: CASRTDSSGRWSFF.

The chain combines TRBV13 with TRBJ2-3; 10 positions match TRBD2. The ends lost 1 base at V and 4 bases at J; junction bases unmatched: 8. The CDR3 is made up of 17 amino acids. Looked up from germline, CDR1 is PRHDT and CDR2 is FYEKMQ (reference sequence). CDR3 sequence (DNA): TGTGCCAGCAGCTTAGAACCGGCTAGCGGGAGCTCAGATACGCAGTATTTT. Translated: CASSLEPASGSSDTQYF.

The V gene is TRBV6-5, the J gene TRBJ2-2; weak D call: TRBD1 (6 bases). The length of the CDR3 is 16 residues. Germline CDR1 reads MNHEY; CDR2 reads SVGAGI. With 0 bases removed from V and 4 bases from J, the gap between germline ends came to 12 bases. In nucleotides, the CDR3 is TGTGCCAGCAGTTACTCAGCAGGGGTCAGCACCGGGGAGCTGTTTTTT. As protein: CASSYSAGVSTGELFF.

The chain has TRBV28 and TRBJ2-7; 7 bases align to TRBD1. V trimming: 6 bases; J trimming: 4 bases; junction bases outside the gene matches: 12. Germline V lookup: CDR1 MDHEN, CDR2 SYDVKM. This CDR3 is 15 amino acids long. The CDR3 nucleotides read TGTGCCAGCAGCTCCGGGACAGCCTCCTCTTACGAGCAGTACTTC. Protein sequence: CASSSGTASSYEQYF. The variable domain in full, completed from reference TRBV28 and TRBJ2-7, reads DVKVTQSSRYLVKRTGEKVFLECVQDMDHENMFWYRQDPGLGLRLIYFSYDVKMKEKGDIPEGYSVSREKKERFSLILESASTNQTSMYLCASSSGTASSYEQYFGPGTRLTVT.

This clone came up once. This CDR3 reads CASSLGYGQPQHF. The CDR3 nucleotides read TGTGCCAGCAGCTTAGGTTACGGGCAGCCCCAGCATTTT. This sequence joins TRBV11-2 and TRBJ1-5; D is ambiguous. Deletions cut 1 base from V and 7 bases from J, with 8 bases between. The CDR3 consists of 13 residues. The germline V gene encodes CDR1 SGHAT and CDR2 FQNNGV.

The chain carries TRBV6-1 and TRBJ2-7; D may be TRBD2 (5 bases). The CDR3 has 13 residues. V lost 2 bases and J lost 6, with 11 bases in between. The germline gives CDR1 MNHNS, CDR2 SASEGT. The CDR3 bases are TGTGCCAGCAGTGAATGGAGGTCACTCGAGCAGTACTTC. Encoded protein: CASSEWRSLEQYF.

The CDR3 loop is CASSGVGQGENEQYF. The CDR3 nucleotides read TGTGCCAGCAGTGGAGTGGGACAGGGGGAAAACGAGCAGTACTTC. The chain recombines TRBV27 with TRBJ2-7, with 11 bases that match TRBD1. Germline loops: CDR1 MNHEY, CDR2 SMNVEV (reference sequence). The CDR3 contains 15 residues. After removal of 5 bases from V and 5 bases from J, the junction contained 8 bases not matched to a gene.

The chain is built from TRBV7-8 and TRBJ2-7, with TRBD1 matching over 8 bases. This CDR3 region has 15 residues. CDR1 SGHVS and CDR2 FQNEAQ come from the germline V gene. The trim removed 3 bases at V and 6 bases at J, leaving 10 bases unmatched. CDR3 in DNA: TGTGCCAGCAGCTTGTGGGTGGACAGGGCGGGCGAGCAGTACTTC. Residues: CASSLWVDRAGEQYF. The variable domain in full, with the rest retrieved from reference TRBV7-8 and TRBJ2-7, is GAGVSQSPRYKVAKRGQDVALRCDPISGHVSLFWYQQALGQGPEFLTYFQNEAQLDKSGLPSDRFFAERPEGSVSTLKIQRTQQEDSAVYLCASSLWVDRAGEQYFGPGTRLTVT.

This clone was seen just once. J is TRBJ2-5 and V is TRBV28, with 12 bases lining up with TRBD1. Germline V lookup: CDR1 MDHEN, CDR2 SYDVKM. CDR3 length: 15 amino acids. V shed 5 bases and J 7 bases; nucleotides not matched to a gene: 8. CDR3 loop: CASSASGQGAWTQYF. DNA for the CDR3: TGTGCCAGCAGTGCCTCGGGACAGGGGGCTTGGACCCAGTACTTC.

The V gene is TRBV2, the J gene TRBJ1-1, with TRBD1 matching 7 bases. After removal of 7 bases from V and 6 bases from J, the junction contained 11 bases not matched to a gene. Germline CDR1 reads SNHLY; CDR2 reads FYNNEI. The CDR3 has 14 residues. Written as DNA, the CDR3 is TGTGCCAGCACCCCACACACAGGGGATGCTGAAGCTTTCTTT. Translation gives CASTPHTGDAEAFF.

The chain uses TRBV5-1 and TRBJ2-3, with D possibly TRBD2 on 6 matching bases. The V end was cut by 5 bases, the J end by 4 bases, with 20 bases between. The V gene's germline CDR1 is SGHRS and CDR2 YFSETQ. CDR3 length: 16 residues. CDR3 protein: CASSPLGGEGADTQYF. The CDR3 DNA is TGCGCCAGCAGTCCACTCGGGGGTGAAGGGGCAGATACGCAGTATTTT.

The rearrangement joins TRBV6-5 to TRBJ1-2, with TRBD1 matching 9 bases. The CDR3 sequence is 15 residues long. V was clipped by 4 bases and J by 4 bases; unmatched bases: 7. The germline V gene has CDR1 MNHEY and CDR2 SVGAGI. CDR3 protein: CASSFPGQGSYGYTF. The CDR3 coding sequence is TGTGCCAGCAGTTTTCCGGGACAGGGCAGCTATGGCTACACCTTC.

The V gene is TRBV27, the J gene TRBJ2-2; D is unclear. Germline CDR1 reads MNHEY; CDR2 reads SMNVEV (reference sequence). The V gene lost 8 bases and the J gene lost 6 bases, with 7 bases spanning the gap. There are 11 residues in the CDR3. CDR3 residues: CASEYAGELFF. Here the CDR3 DNA reads TGTGCCAGCGAGTATGCCGGGGAGCTGTTTTTT.

The gene calls are TRBV27 and TRBJ1-5, with D possibly being TRBD1 (6 bases). Germline V CDR1 and CDR2: MNHEY, SMNVEV (reference sequence). V gave up 3 bases and J gave up 9 bases, with 15 bases separating them. The CDR3 totals 14 residues. Written as DNA, the CDR3 is TGTGCCAGCAGTTTTCGGACAGACCTTCCGCCCCAGCATTTT. The encoded protein is CASSFRTDLPPQHF.

The chain joins TRBV4-1 to TRBJ1-6; 7 bases map to TRBD1. CDR3 length equals 18 residues. Per the germline V gene, CDR1 is MGHRA and CDR2 is YSYEKL. The ends lost 0 bases at V and 0 bases at J; junction bases unmatched: 5. The CDR3 nucleotides read TGCGCCAGCAGCCAAGAGACCGGGGACAGCTCCTATAATTCACCCCTCCACTTT. Its translation: CASSQETGDSSYNSPLHF.

This clone was counted once. The chain is built from TRBV18 and TRBJ2-1; 8 nucleotides line up with TRBD2. V trimming: 3 bases; J trimming: 6 bases; junction bases outside the gene matches: 7. Germline V lookup: CDR1 KGHSH, CDR2 LQKENI. The CDR3 consists of 15 residues. The CDR3 spells CASSPNLGLGNEQFF. The CDR3 DNA follows: TGTGCCAGCTCACCCAACCTGGGACTAGGCAATGAGCAGTTCTTC.

CDR3 sequence (DNA): TGTGCCAGCAGGAACAGGTTTTCCGAGCAGTACTTC. Protein product: CASRNRFSEQYF. The chain employs TRBV28 and TRBJ2-7; D may be TRBD1 (5 bases). CDR1 and CDR2 (germline): MDHEN, SYDVKM. V lost 6 bases and J 6 bases, leaving 12 bases between the germline ends. This CDR3 region has 12 residues.

This clone was detected a few times. The rearrangement links TRBV5-1 to TRBJ2-2; D perhaps matches TRBD1 (5 bases). This CDR3 has 14 amino acids. V shed 4 bases and J shed 3 bases, with 10 bases lying between them. Germline CDR1 and CDR2: SGHRS and YFSETQ. This CDR3 reads CASSGARDTGELFF. The CDR3 DNA sequence: TGCGCCAGCAGCGGGGCTCGAGACACCGGGGAGCTGTTTTTT.